Listed here are 3 T cell receptor beta chains from one sample, sequenced in a study of cytomegalovirus exposure and HLA in healthy donors. The PCR had 60 Vbeta and 13 Jbeta primers. Produced via immunoSEQ multiplex PCR; TCRdb's table is partial and in-frame only. The sample has approximately 110,000 clones; 74% are singletons. The sequenced sample consisted of PBMCs. All receptors come from a woman in her forties or fifties in good health and CMV-seropositive.

In regard to this clone: In the same sample, other DNA sequences code for this CDR3. The genes are TRBV5-4 and TRBJ2-5; the match to TRBD2 covers 7 bases. CDR1 SGHNT and CDR2 YYREEE come from the germline V gene (reference sequence). The V segment lost 0 bases and the J segment 5 bases; nucleotides outside the gene matches: 1. CDR3 length: 13 amino acids. CDR3 residues: CASSLAGGETQYF. CDR3 sequence (DNA): TGTGCCAGCAGCTTGGCCGGGGGGGAGACCCAGTACTTC.

The rearrangement links TRBV7-7 to TRBJ1-1, with D perhaps TRBD1 (6 bases). CDR1 and CDR2 (germline): SSHAT, FNYEAQ (reference sequence). The CDR3 spans 14 residues. Trimming removed 5 bases from V and 0 bases from J, with 10 bases in between. The CDR3 is CASSVTGLNTEAFF. In DNA form, the CDR3 reads TGTGCCAGCAGCGTGACAGGACTGAACACTGAAGCTTTCTTT.

The genes are TRBV9 and TRBJ2-1; 7 positions match TRBD2. Germline CDR1 SGDLS, CDR2 YYNGEE. The CDR3 has 16 residues. Trimming at V came to 2 bases and at J to 7 bases, leaving 12 bases not matched to a gene. CDR3 sequence: CASSVGIGTIKNEQFF. The CDR3 DNA reads as TGTGCCAGCAGCGTGGGAATTGGGACTATTAAAAATGAGCAGTTCTTC.